This T cell receptor (beta chain) was found in a study of blood T cell repertoires in COVID-19. About the research overall: Sources were T cells, B-cell-depleted T cells, or PBMCs; the material itself was cDNA or gDNA.

Per the study methods: Cell counts per sample came from amplifying reference gene primers. Sequencing was performed with immunoSEQ multiplex PCR; in TCRdb, only in-frame clones are kept and a portion is missing. V and J calls and clone size come straight from that table; D and trimming were deduced from the DNA. The table records some 94,000 clones, about 86% of them present only once. The V gene's germline CDR1 is MNHEY and CDR2 SVGAGI. Between the trimmed V and J ends, which lost 6 bases and 9 bases, there was a span of 18 bases. The CDR3 runs 14 residues. The rearrangement joins TRBV6-5 to TRBJ2-1; perhaps TRBD1 as D (5 bases). The source of this sequence is a human donor in a cohort sampled during active COVID-19. The sequenced sample consisted of peripheral blood. For the CDR3, the DNA is TGTGCCAGCAGGGAGATTTCAGGGAAGGGTGAGCAGTTCTTC. Its translation: CASREISGKGEQFF.